The entry that follows covers one T cell receptor (beta chain) sequence. The specificity of this receptor is unknown. A single base separates this from a much larger clone, so it may be a read error. The lymph node samples were taken from the axillary draining lymph nodes of breast cancer patients. The data stem from a study of breast tumors, draining lymph nodes, adjacent tissues listed by TCRdb under 2016. Study-wide context: The study compared TCR beta repertoires across tumor, adjacent nontumor tissue and axillary lymph nodes from breast cancer patients. The study was designed to assess the relationships and possible T-cell exchange between tumor, surrounding tissue and draining lymph node repertoires in human breast cancer. The study at large found these results: Tumor T-cell repertoires showed less diversity than lymph node repertoires and more diversity than nontumor tissue repertoires, and tumor T-cell repertoires showed preferential V and J gene usage. The data were considered consistent with the idea that most tumor T cells come from the lymph node and then expand in tumor tissue. Tumor and nontumor tissue repertoires were found to be significantly more similar in luminal-like than in basal-like breast cancer. The conclusion that tumor T cells originate in lymph nodes was presented as consistent with a hypothesis rather than as directly demonstrated.

TCRdb names Illumina HiSeq 2000 as the instrument used. TCR beta chain libraries were generated by multiplex PCR amplification. High-throughput sequencing was used to analyze the amplified TCR beta chain products. The public reads were quality trimmed at Q25 with fastp and then assembled into clones with MiXCR by TCRdb, keeping productive beta chains. Identical CDR3 protein sequences are pooled into one entry, listed with their most common genes and DNA. The sample profile shows fewer than 150,000 distinct CDR3 sequences; around 20% of them were found once. 2% to 2.5% of the sample is taken by the ten largest. The receptor's source is a female donor with breast cancer. Some clones in this sample may be carry-over from other donors' samples. The sample consisted of axillary lymph node tissue.

The sequenced DNA is TGTGCCAGCAGCTTGGGATATCCTAGCACAGATACGCAGTATTTT. Its product reads: CASSLGYPSTDTQYF. Rearrangement joined TRBV5-4 to TRBJ2-3, with the D gene call left open. The germline V gene (reference sequence) specifies SGHNT as CDR1 and YYREEE as CDR2. Trimming removed 0 bases from V and 0 bases from J, leaving 8 bases between the germline ends. From cysteine to phenylalanine, the CDR3 is 15 amino acids long. CDR3 DNA only is kept here, 45 bases in frame from base 1.